The 14 T cell receptor beta chains in this list originate from one sample, sequenced in a study of blood T cell repertoires in COVID-19. Libraries were prepared by immunoSEQ multiplex PCR; TCRdb keeps only in-frame clonotypes and omits some of them. In the table there are over 120,000 clones, 88% of which are singletons. The sample comprised peripheral blood. These receptors were collected from a woman between 50 and 59 years old with acute or convalescent COVID-19.

This clone was picked up one time. The chain employs TRBV5-1 and TRBJ2-6; TRBD1 aligns across 7 bases. The J segment lost 0 bases and the V segment lost 1 base, leaving 1 base of the junction unmatched. In germline, CDR1 is SGHRS, CDR2 YFSETQ. The CDR3 is 16 amino acids. In nucleotides, the CDR3 is TGCGCCAGCAGCTTGACAGGGGACTCTGGGGCCAACGTCCTGACTTTC. Translation gives CASSLTGDSGANVLTF.

This chain uses TRBV5-6 with TRBJ2-2; tentatively, D is TRBD2 (5 bases). The germline V gene has CDR1 SGHDT and CDR2 YYEEEE. The CDR3 sequence is 15 residues long. The germline V and J ends were trimmed by 4 bases and 0 bases, with 10 bases remaining between them. The CDR3 sequence: CASSPGLPNTGELFF. The CDR3 nucleotides are TGTGCCAGCAGCCCTGGACTGCCGAACACCGGGGAGCTGTTTTTT.

The CDR3 sequence: CASSSPGTGKSNEQFF. The CDR3 nucleotides are TGTGCCAGCAGTTCCCCCGGGACAGGGAAAAGCAATGAGCAGTTCTTC. The chain has TRBV6-5 and TRBJ2-1; 9 positions match TRBD1. The CDR3 is 16 amino acids. Germline V gene lookup returns CDR1 MNHEY and CDR2 SVGAGI. The J segment lost 6 bases and the V segment lost 4 bases, leaving 10 bases of the junction unmatched.

This rearrangement joins TRBV27 to TRBJ2-7; the D is unclear. Deletions cut 6 bases from V and 2 bases from J, with 17 bases between. This CDR3 region has 15 residues. From germline, CDR1 is MNHEY and CDR2 SMNVEV (reference sequence). The CDR3 DNA reads as TGTGCCAGCAGCAAAGTAGCTACCCATACCTACGAGCAGTACTTC. This gives the protein CASSKVATHTYEQYF.

The chain uses TRBV6-5 and TRBJ1-2; 9 bases fit TRBD1. Germline loops: CDR1 MNHEY, CDR2 SVGAGI. The CDR3 extends over 14 amino acids. V lost 0 bases and J lost 6; bases outside the gene matches: 2. The CDR3, as DNA: TGTGCCAGCAGTTACTCCGACAGGGGGGATGGCTACACCTTC. It codes for CASSYSDRGDGYTF.

The V call is TRBV19, the J call TRBJ2-3, with 10 bases aligning to TRBD2. The V segment lost 6 bases and the J segment 0 bases; nucleotides outside the gene matches: 9. Germline V gene data show CDR1 as LNHDA and CDR2 as SQIVND (reference sequence). CDR3 length: 17 amino acids. CDR3 in DNA: TGTGCCAGTAGCCCTCTTATAGCGGGGGGAAGCACAGATACGCAGTATTTT. Its translation: CASSPLIAGGSTDTQYF.

The chain has TRBV7-9 and TRBJ1-4; perhaps TRBD1 as D (5 bases). The V end lost 3 bases, the J end lost 3 bases, and 11 bases lay between the germline ends. The V gene's germline CDR1 is SEHNR and CDR2 FQNEAQ (reference sequence). CDR3 length: 15 amino acids. DNA for the CDR3: TGTGCCAGCAGCTTGGGGGGTACGGCTAATGAAAAACTGTTTTTT. It encodes CASSLGGTANEKLFF.

As DNA, the CDR3 is TGTGCCAGCAGGGGGACAGGTTTATTGTCTGAAGCTTTCTTT. This encodes CASRGTGLLSEAFF. The rearrangement links TRBV2 to TRBJ1-1, with TRBD1 matching 8 bases. Unmatched junction bases numbered 9, after V lost 6 bases and J lost 6 bases. Germline V gene sequence: CDR1 SNHLY, CDR2 FYNNEI. CDR3 length: 14 amino acids.

J is TRBJ2-7 and V is TRBV4-2; maybe TRBD1 (6 bases). The V end lost 1 base, the J end lost 5 bases, and 12 bases lay between the germline ends. CDR3 length: 14 amino acids. Germline V gives CDR1 LGHNA, CDR2 YNFKEQ. CDR3 in DNA: TGTGCCAGCAGCCAAGTAGGCAGGGGAGACGAGCAGTACTTC. Protein: CASSQVGRGDEQYF.

The CDR3 spells CASSLSTGQGREKLFF. Written as DNA, the CDR3 is TGTGCCAGCAGCTTATCTACGGGACAGGGCAGGGAAAAACTGTTTTTT. The chain uses TRBV5-4 and TRBJ1-4; 9 nucleotides agree with TRBD1. This CDR3 has 16 amino acids. Per germline, CDR1 SGHNT and CDR2 YYREEE (reference sequence). V gave up 2 bases and J gave up 8 bases; unmatched junction bases: 10.

The chain links TRBV5-8 to TRBJ2-5; 11 positions match TRBD1. J was trimmed by 5 bases and V by 5 bases; bases with no gene match: 8. The CDR3 covers 15 residues. CDR1 and CDR2 from the germline V gene are SGHTS and YDEGEE. The CDR3 sequence is CASSHGQGARETQYF. The CDR3 DNA sequence: TGTGCCAGCAGTCACGGACAGGGGGCGAGGGAGACCCAGTACTTC.

This chain joins TRBV6-1 and TRBJ2-5, with 9 bases that match TRBD1. The CDR3 is 15 residues long. V lost 0 bases to trimming and J lost 4 bases; unmatched junction nucleotides: 3. CDR1 is MNHNS and CDR2 is SASEGT in the germline V gene. The CDR3 region has the DNA TGTGCCAGCAGTGAAGCGACAGGGGGGAGAGAGACCCAGTACTTC. This translates into CASSEATGGRETQYF.

This rearrangement joins TRBV9 to TRBJ1-5; 8 nucleotides align to TRBD1. Germline trimming cut 3 bases from V and 0 bases from J; bases unmatched to any gene: 8. Germline lookup yields CDR1 SGDLS and CDR2 YYNGEE. The length of the CDR3 is 17 residues. Here the CDR3 DNA reads TGTGCCAGCAGCGCGGGACAGGCGCTTTCTAGCAATCAGCCCCAGCATTTT. Amino acid sequence: CASSAGQALSSNQPQHF.

CDR3: CASSVGGGITTEAFF. DNA for the CDR3: TGTGCCAGCAGCGTAGGTGGAGGTATAACCACCGAAGCTTTCTTT. The chain joins TRBV9 to TRBJ1-1; D is ambiguous. The CDR3 contains 15 residues. Germline CDR1 and CDR2: SGDLS and YYNGEE. The V and J ends lost 0 bases and 8 bases respectively, with 17 bases between them.